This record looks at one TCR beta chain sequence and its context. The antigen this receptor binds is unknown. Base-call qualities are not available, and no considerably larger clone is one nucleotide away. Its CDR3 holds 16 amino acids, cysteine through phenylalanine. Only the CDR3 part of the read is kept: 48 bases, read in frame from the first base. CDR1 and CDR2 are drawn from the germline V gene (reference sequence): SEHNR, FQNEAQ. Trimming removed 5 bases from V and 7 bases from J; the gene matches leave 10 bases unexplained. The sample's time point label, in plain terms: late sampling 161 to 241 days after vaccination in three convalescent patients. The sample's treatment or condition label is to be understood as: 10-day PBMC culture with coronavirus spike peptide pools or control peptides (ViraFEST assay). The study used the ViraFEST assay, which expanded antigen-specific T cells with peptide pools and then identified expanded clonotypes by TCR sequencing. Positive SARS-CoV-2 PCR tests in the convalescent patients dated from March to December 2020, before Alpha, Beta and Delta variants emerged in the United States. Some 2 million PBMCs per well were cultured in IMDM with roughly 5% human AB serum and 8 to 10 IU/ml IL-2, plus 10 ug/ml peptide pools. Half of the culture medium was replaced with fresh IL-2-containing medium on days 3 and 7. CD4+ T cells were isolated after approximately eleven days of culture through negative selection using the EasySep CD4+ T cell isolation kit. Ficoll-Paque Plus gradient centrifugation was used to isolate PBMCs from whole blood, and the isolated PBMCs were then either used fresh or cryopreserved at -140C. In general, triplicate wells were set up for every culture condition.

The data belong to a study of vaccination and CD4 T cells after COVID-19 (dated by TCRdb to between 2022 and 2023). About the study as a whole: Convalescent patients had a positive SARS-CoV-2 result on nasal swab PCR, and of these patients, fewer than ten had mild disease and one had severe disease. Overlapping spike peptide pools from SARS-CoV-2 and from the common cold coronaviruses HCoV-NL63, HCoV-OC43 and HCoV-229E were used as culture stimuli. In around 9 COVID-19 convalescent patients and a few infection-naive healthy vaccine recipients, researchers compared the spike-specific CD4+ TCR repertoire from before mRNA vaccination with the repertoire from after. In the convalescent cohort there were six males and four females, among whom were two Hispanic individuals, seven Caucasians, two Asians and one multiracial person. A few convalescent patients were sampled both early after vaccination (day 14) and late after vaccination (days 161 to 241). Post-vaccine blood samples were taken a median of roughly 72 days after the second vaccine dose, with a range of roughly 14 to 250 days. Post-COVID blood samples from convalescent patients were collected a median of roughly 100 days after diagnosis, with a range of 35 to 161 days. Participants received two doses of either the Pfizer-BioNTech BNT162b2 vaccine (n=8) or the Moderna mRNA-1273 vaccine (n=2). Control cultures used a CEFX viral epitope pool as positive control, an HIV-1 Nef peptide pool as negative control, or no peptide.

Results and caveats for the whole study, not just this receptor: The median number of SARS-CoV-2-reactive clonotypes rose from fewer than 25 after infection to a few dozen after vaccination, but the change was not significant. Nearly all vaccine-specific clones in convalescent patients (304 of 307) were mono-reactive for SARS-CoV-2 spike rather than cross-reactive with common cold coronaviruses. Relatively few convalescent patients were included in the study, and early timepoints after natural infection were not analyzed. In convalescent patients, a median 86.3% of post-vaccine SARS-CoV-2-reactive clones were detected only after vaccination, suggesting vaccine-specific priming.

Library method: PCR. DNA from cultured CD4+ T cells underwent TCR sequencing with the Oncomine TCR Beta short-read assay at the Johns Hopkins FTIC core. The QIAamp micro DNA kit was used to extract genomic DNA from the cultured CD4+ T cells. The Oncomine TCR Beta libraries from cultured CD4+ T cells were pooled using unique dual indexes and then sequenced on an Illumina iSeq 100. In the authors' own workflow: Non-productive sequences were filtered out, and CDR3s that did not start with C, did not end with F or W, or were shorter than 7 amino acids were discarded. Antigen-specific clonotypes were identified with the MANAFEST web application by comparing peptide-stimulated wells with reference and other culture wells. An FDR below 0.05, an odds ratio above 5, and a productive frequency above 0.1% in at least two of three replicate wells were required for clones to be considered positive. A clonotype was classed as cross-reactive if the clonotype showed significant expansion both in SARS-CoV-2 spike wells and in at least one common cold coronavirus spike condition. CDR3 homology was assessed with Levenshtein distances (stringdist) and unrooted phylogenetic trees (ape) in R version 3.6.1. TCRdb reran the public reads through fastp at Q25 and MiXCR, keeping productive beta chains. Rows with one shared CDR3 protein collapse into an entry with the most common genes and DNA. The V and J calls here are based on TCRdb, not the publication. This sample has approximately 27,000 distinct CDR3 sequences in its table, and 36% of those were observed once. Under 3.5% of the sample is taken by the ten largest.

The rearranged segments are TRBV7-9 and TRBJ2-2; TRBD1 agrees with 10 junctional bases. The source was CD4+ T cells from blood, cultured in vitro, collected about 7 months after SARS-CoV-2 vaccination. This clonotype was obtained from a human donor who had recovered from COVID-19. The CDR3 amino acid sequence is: CASSPPGQGIGGELFF. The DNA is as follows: TGTGCCAGCAGCCCTCCGGGACAGGGGATCGGCGGGGAGCTGTTTTTT.